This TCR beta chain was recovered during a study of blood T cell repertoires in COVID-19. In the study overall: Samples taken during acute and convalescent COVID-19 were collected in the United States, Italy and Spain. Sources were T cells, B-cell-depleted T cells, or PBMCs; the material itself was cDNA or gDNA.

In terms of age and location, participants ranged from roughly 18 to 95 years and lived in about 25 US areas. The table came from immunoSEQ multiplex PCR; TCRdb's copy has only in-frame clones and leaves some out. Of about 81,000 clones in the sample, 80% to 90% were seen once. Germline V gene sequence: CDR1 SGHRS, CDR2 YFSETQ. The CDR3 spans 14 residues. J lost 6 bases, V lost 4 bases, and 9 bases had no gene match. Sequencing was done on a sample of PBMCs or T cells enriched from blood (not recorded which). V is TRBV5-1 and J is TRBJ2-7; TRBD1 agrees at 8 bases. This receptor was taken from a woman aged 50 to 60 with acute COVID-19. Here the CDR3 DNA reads TGCGCCAGCAGCCCTACCGGGACAGGTTCCGAGCAGTACTTC. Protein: CASSPTGTGSEQYF.